Each of the 25 T cell receptor beta chains below was sequenced from the same sample in a study of OX40 agonist ivuxolimab in advanced cancers. Method: immunoSEQ multiplex PCR; TCRdb's copy keeps in-frame clones and lacks some. The table has 20,000 to 25,000 clones, around 87% seen once; the top ten hold roughly 21%. This specimen consisted of CD4+ or CD8+ T cells sorted from blood, obtained in a trial of the OX40 agonist ivuxolimab. These receptors all come from an adult with an advanced solid tumor such as melanoma, head and neck, liver or kidney cancer.

V is TRBV27 and J is TRBJ2-3; D is undetermined. Germline-derived CDR1 and CDR2 are MNHEY and SMNVEV (reference sequence). The CDR3 is 15 amino acids. V gave up 2 bases and J gave up 1 base, with 10 bases separating them. In DNA form, the CDR3 reads TGTGCCAGCAGTTTACTAAGGGCGGGCACAGATACGCAGTATTTT. Residues: CASSLLRAGTDTQYF.

The chain employs TRBV19 and TRBJ2-1; 9 bases are shared with TRBD1. From germline, CDR1 is LNHDA and CDR2 SQIVND (reference sequence). The CDR3 runs 15 residues. Trimming cost V 6 bases and J 10 bases; bases outside gene matches: 13. In nucleotides, the CDR3 is TGTGCCAGTAGACGTTCGGGACAGGGTGTGCGGGAGCAGTTCTTC. Its translation: CASRRSGQGVREQFF.

The rearrangement links TRBV7-9 to TRBJ1-5; D not certain. Trimming cost V 4 bases and J 7 bases, with 14 bases left between them. CDR1 and CDR2 from the germline V gene are SEHNR and FQNEAQ (reference sequence). The CDR3 sequence is 14 residues long. The DNA of the CDR3 is TGTGCCAGCAGCTCTTCCGCTTTGGGACAGCCCCAGCATTTT. This sequence encodes CASSSSALGQPQHF.

The chain joins TRBV7-2 to TRBJ2-6; D possibly matches TRBD1 or TRBD2 (5 bases each). The CDR3 consists of 18 residues. CDR1 and CDR2 (germline): SGHTA, FQGNSA. Trimming stripped 1 base from V and 0 bases from J, with 13 bases between. CDR3 coding DNA: TGTGCCAGCAGCTTAGACGGGGCGGCTAGCTCTGGGGCCAACGTCCTGACTTTC. This encodes CASSLDGAASSGANVLTF.

The sample holds one count of this clone. CDR3 amino acids: CASSLASRNNEQFF. For the CDR3, the DNA is TGTGCCAGCAGTTTGGCTAGTAGGAACAATGAGCAGTTCTTC. This chain joins TRBV27 and TRBJ2-1, with unresolved D. There are 14 residues in the CDR3. The germline CDR1 and CDR2 sequences are MNHEY and SMNVEV (reference sequence). V was trimmed by 3 bases and J by 5 bases, leaving 11 bases between them.

This clone was seen only a few times. This chain links TRBV5-4 with TRBJ1-6; 10 bases line up with TRBD1. The V segment lost 3 bases and the J segment 4 bases; nucleotides outside the gene matches: 7. The CDR3 is 17 residues long. The germline CDR1 and CDR2 sequences are SGHNT and YYREEE (reference sequence). This CDR3 is CASSWSGTGEYNSPLHF. The CDR3 DNA reads TGTGCCAGCAGCTGGTCCGGGACAGGGGAGTATAATTCACCCCTCCACTTT.

This clone was detected only a few times. The rearrangement joins TRBV7-2 to TRBJ1-5; D is possibly TRBD1 (5 bases). Germline assignment: CDR1 SGHTA and CDR2 FQGNSA. With 3 bases removed from V and 3 bases from J, the gap between germline ends came to 15 bases. The CDR3 loop spans 16 amino acids. The CDR3 DNA is TGTGCCAGCAGCTTTTTCGGGGCAGGGTTCAATCAGCCCCAGCATTTT. As protein: CASSFFGAGFNQPQHF.

The J gene is TRBJ2-7, the V gene TRBV15, with D hard to call. Germline V lookup: CDR1 LNHNV, CDR2 YYDKDF (reference sequence). Trimming removed 1 base from V and 1 base from J, with 8 bases in between. The CDR3 has 14 amino acids. CDR3 nucleotide sequence: TGTGCCACCAGCAGAGGGGTGGCGTCCTACGAGCAGTACTTC. This codes for CATSRGVASYEQYF. Filled out from reference TRBV15 and TRBJ2-7, the complete variable domain reads DAMVIQNPRYQVTQFGKPVTLSCSQTLNHNVMYWYQQKSSQAPKLLFHYYDKDFNNEADTPDNFQSRRPNTSFCFLDIRSPGLGDTAMYLCATSRGVASYEQYFGPGTRLTVT.

The rearrangement joins TRBV7-9 to TRBJ1-2, with 7 bases that match TRBD1. The junction had 9 bases not matched to a gene; V was cut back by 0 bases and J by 8 bases. Germline CDR1 and CDR2: SEHNR and FQNEAQ (reference sequence). The CDR3 runs 15 residues. The CDR3 spells CASSLARQGVGGYTF. Written as DNA, the CDR3 is TGTGCCAGCAGCTTAGCGAGGCAGGGGGTTGGAGGCTACACCTTC.

The chain has TRBV4-3 and TRBJ1-4, with TRBD1 matching over 9 bases. There are 14 residues in the CDR3. V was clipped by 4 bases and J by 6 bases; unmatched bases: 3. Germline V gene data show CDR1 as LGHNA and CDR2 as YSLEER. CDR3 loop: CASSRRDRDEKLFF. DNA for the CDR3: TGCGCCAGCAGCCGCAGGGACAGGGATGAAAAACTGTTTTTT.

This clone has just one count. The chain recombines TRBV6-1 with TRBJ1-6; D is uncertain. Germline V gene data show CDR1 as MNHNS and CDR2 as SASEGT. This CDR3 has 16 amino acids. Trimming left V 2 bases short and J 0 bases short, with 8 bases between. The CDR3 spells CASSEFDFSYNSPLHF. CDR3 nucleotides: TGTGCCAGCAGTGAATTCGATTTCTCCTATAATTCACCCCTCCACTTT.

This clone was counted once. The chain joins TRBV6-5 to TRBJ1-4; D is unresolved. The CDR3 runs 15 residues. Per the germline V gene, CDR1 is MNHEY and CDR2 is SVGAGI. Trimming left V 2 bases short and J 5 bases short, with 12 bases between. As DNA, the CDR3 is TGTGCCAGCAGTTACAGGGTCCCGCCCAATGAAAAACTGTTTTTT. The encoded protein is CASSYRVPPNEKLFF.

The rearrangement links TRBV27 to TRBJ1-5, with 10 bases aligning to TRBD1. The CDR3 has 14 residues. CDR1 and CDR2 from the germline V gene are MNHEY and SMNVEV (reference sequence). Trimming removed 4 bases from V and 7 bases from J; junction bases left unmatched: 4. The CDR3 region is CASSSPGQGQPQHF. The CDR3 DNA reads as TGTGCCAGCAGTTCCCCGGGACAGGGGCAGCCCCAGCATTTT.

This rearrangement joins TRBV6-5 to TRBJ2-7; tentatively, D is TRBD2 (5 bases). From germline, CDR1 is MNHEY and CDR2 SVGAGI. Trimming took 5 bases from V and 6 from J, leaving 11 bases between them. The CDR3 contains 12 residues. The CDR3: CASSPPGSEQYF. The CDR3 DNA is TGTGCCAGCAGTCCCCCGGGATCCGAGCAGTACTTC.

V and J are TRBV5-1 and TRBJ2-7; a possible D gene is TRBD2 (5 bases). This CDR3 has 14 residues. Trimming removed 0 bases at V and 1 base at J, with 8 bases between. Germline CDR1 and CDR2: SGHRS and YFSETQ. The CDR3 DNA reads TGCGCCAGCAGCTTGGCCTCGGGGTCCTACGAGCAGTACTTC. Amino acids: CASSLASGSYEQYF.

The chain couples TRBV9 to TRBJ2-2; D ambiguous. Germline-derived CDR1 and CDR2 are SGDLS and YYNGEE. The CDR3 totals 11 residues. V lost 3 bases, J lost 5 bases, and 2 bases lay in between. The CDR3 DNA is TGTGCCAGCAGCGCAACCGGGGAGCTGTTTTTT. Protein product: CASSATGELFF.

The genes are TRBV11-2 and TRBJ2-7, with D perhaps TRBD2 (5 bases). Germline V gene sequence: CDR1 SGHAT, CDR2 FQNNGV. Trimming stripped 1 base from V and 3 bases from J, with 10 bases between. CDR3 length: 14 amino acids. CDR3 amino acids: CASSLGAGLYEQYF. The CDR3 nucleotides read TGTGCCAGCAGCTTAGGGGCAGGACTCTACGAGCAGTACTTC.

This clone is a singleton in its sample. The CDR3 here is CASSLIPGSTDTQYF. CDR3 DNA: TGCGCCAGCAGCTTGATACCAGGGAGCACAGATACGCAGTATTTT. The V call is TRBV5-1, the J call TRBJ2-3; possible D gene TRBD1, 5 bases. V lost 1 base to trimming and J lost 0 bases, with 9 bases between them. The CDR3 is 15 amino acids. From germline, CDR1 is SGHRS and CDR2 YFSETQ.

This sequence joins TRBV9 and TRBJ1-1, with D perhaps TRBD1 (6 bases). The germline V gene has CDR1 SGDLS and CDR2 YYNGEE. CDR3 size: 16 residues. Trimming removed 3 bases from V and 0 bases from J, with 15 bases in between. The CDR3 DNA reads as TGTGCCAGCAGCGCCTGGGACATATCTTTGAACACTGAAGCTTTCTTT. It specifies CASSAWDISLNTEAFF.

This rearrangement joins TRBV7-2 to TRBJ2-1; D is possibly TRBD1 (5 bases). The CDR3 length is 12 residues. CDR1 SGHTA and CDR2 FQGNSA come from the germline V gene. This chain's CDR3 is CGERGSYNEQFF. Written as DNA, the CDR3 is TGTGGAGAAAGGGGTTCCTACAATGAGCAGTTCTTC.

The V and J genes are TRBV28 and TRBJ2-1, with D perhaps TRBD1 or TRBD2 (6 bases each). This CDR3 has 12 amino acids. Germline CDR1 and CDR2: MDHEN and SYDVKM. V was trimmed by 3 bases and J by 14 bases, leaving 14 bases between them. CDR3 region: CASSFGGGLEFF. In DNA, the CDR3 is TGTGCCAGCAGTTTTGGTGGGGGGCTGGAGTTCTTC.

Regarding this clone: This specimen includes other DNA sequences encoding the same CDR3. The chain links TRBV9 to TRBJ2-1, with D maybe TRBD2 (5 bases). The germline V and J ends were trimmed by 1 base and 8 bases, with 10 bases remaining between them. This CDR3 contains 13 residues. Germline V gives CDR1 SGDLS, CDR2 YYNGEE. The CDR3 region is CASSVYGDHEQFF. Written as DNA, the CDR3 is TGTGCCAGCAGCGTATACGGGGATCATGAGCAGTTCTTC.

The chain joins TRBV7-3 to TRBJ2-1, with 11 bases identical to TRBD2. The CDR3 has 16 residues. The junction had 7 bases not matched to a gene; V was cut back by 8 bases and J by 1 base. Germline loops: CDR1 SGHTA, CDR2 FQGTGA. The CDR3 sequence is CASGASGGSSYNEQFF. DNA of the CDR3: TGTGCCAGCGGAGCTAGCGGGGGGAGTTCCTACAATGAGCAGTTCTTC.

This clone is labeled medium-sized. The chain couples TRBV6-1 to TRBJ1-1; D remains ambiguous. V lost 10 bases and J lost 4, with 13 bases in between. This CDR3 spans 12 amino acids. Per germline, CDR1 MNHNS and CDR2 SASEGT. CDR3 residues: CAIRIVGTEAFF. CDR3 coding DNA: TGTGCCATACGAATAGTCGGCACTGAAGCTTTCTTT.

The chain uses TRBV9 and TRBJ2-1, with 7 bases that match TRBD1. The junction had 18 bases not matched to a gene; V was cut back by 3 bases and J by 6 bases. The CDR3 sequence is 18 residues long. Germline V lookup: CDR1 SGDLS, CDR2 YYNGEE. DNA for the CDR3: TGTGCCAGCAGCGCATTATTTACCCGACAGGGCGCGATCAATGAGCAGTTCTTC. Translated: CASSALFTRQGAINEQFF.